This T cell receptor beta chain was retrieved from a study of identical twins. This clonotype has only a few counts. Template switching (which added a universal primer site) was used, and cDNA carried unique molecular identifiers. TCRdb passed the 5' RACE reads through MiXCR, listing each CDR3 protein once. Altogether some 600,000 distinct CDR3 sequences are present, roughly 7.2% being singletons, with the ten largest covering roughly 1.5%. The CDR3 length is 12 residues. V lost 2 bases and J 3 bases, leaving 5 bases between the germline ends. CDR1 and CDR2 from the germline V gene are SGHDT and YYEEEE. This sample was also put to use in a study of yellow fever vaccine responses in identical twins. According to that study: Twins reportedly appeared to share part of their vaccine T cell response while keeping part individual.

The sequence came from a woman in her late teens or twenties in good health. The sequencing sample was made of PBMCs. The rearrangement joins TRBV5-6 to TRBJ2-5; the D is unclear. The CDR3 sequence: CASSFEEETQYF. The CDR3 region has the DNA TGTGCCAGCAGCTTCGAAGAAGAGACCCAGTACTTC.